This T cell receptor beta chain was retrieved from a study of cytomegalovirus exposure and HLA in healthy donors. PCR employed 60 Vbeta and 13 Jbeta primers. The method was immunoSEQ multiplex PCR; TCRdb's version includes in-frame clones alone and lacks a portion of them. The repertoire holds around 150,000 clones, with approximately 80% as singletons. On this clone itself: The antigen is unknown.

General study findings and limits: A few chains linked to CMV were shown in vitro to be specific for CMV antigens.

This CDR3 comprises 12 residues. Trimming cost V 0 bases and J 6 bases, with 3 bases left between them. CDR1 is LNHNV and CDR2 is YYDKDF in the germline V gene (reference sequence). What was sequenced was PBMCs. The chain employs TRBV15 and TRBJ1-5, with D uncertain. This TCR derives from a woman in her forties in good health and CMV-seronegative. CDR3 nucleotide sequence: TGTGCCACCAGCAGAGACCTTCAGCCCCAGCATTTT. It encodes CATSRDLQPQHF.